What follows are 15 T cell receptor beta chains derived from one specimen sequenced in a study of regulatory T cells in long-lasting Graves disease. Both iRepertoire HTBI primers and Arm-PCR of CDR3 regions were used to build the TCR beta libraries. TCRdb recomputed calls from the multiplex PCR reads with MiXCR, one row per CDR3 protein. The data show about 380,000 distinct CDR3 sequences, less than 20% seen once. Noted time point: newly diagnosed GD, antithyroid drugs for less than 3 months. RNA isolated from PBMCs was used to make the TCR library. The material was peripheral blood mononuclear cells (PBMCs), obtained at new diagnosis, from a patient treated with antithyroid drugs. The origin of the receptors is a female donor with Graves disease.

V gene TRBV5-1 combines with J gene TRBJ2-5; the D gene is possibly TRBD2 (5 bases). Germline V lookup: CDR1 SGHRS, CDR2 YFSETQ. The CDR3 covers 13 residues. V lost 7 bases and J 5 bases, leaving 15 bases between the germline ends. In nucleotides, the CDR3 is TGCGCCAGCTCGGAGCGGCCTGTGGAGACCCAGTACTTC. Translated: CASSERPVETQYF.

This clonotype was counted ten times or more. V gene TRBV12-5 combines with J gene TRBJ1-2; D unresolved. The CDR3 consists of 12 residues. CDR1 is LGHNT and CDR2 is FRNRAP in the germline V gene. V gave up 1 base and J gave up 7 bases, with 7 bases separating them. The CDR3 is CASGLDSPGYTF. In nucleotides, the CDR3 is TGTGCTAGTGGTTTGGACTCTCCTGGCTACACCTTC. Full variable domain (missing parts from reference TRBV12-5 and TRBJ1-2): DARVTQTPRHKVTEMGQEVTMRCQPILGHNTVFWYRQTMMQGLELLAYFRNRAPLDDSGMPKDRFSAEMPDATLATLKIQPSEPRDSAVYFCASGLDSPGYTFGSGTRLTVV.

The sample holds many counts of this clonotype. The V and J genes are TRBV7-2 and TRBJ2-7, with TRBD2 identical over 7 bases. CDR3 length: 13 residues. Germline CDR1 is SGHTA and CDR2 is FQGNSA. J lost 5 bases, V lost 5 bases, and 6 bases had no gene match. CDR3 loop: CASSRSGVDEQYF. DNA of the CDR3: TGTGCCAGCAGCCGCAGCGGGGTAGACGAGCAGTACTTC.

This clonotype showed up many times. The chain combines TRBV9 with TRBJ1-1; D remains unclear. The V end was cut by 4 bases, the J end by 4 bases, with 17 bases between. This CDR3 contains 15 residues. Germline V gene data show CDR1 as SGDLS and CDR2 as YYNGEE. Written as DNA, the CDR3 is TGTGCCAGCAGCATAACGACGATTATCGGCACTGAAGCTTTCTTT. Translation: CASSITTIIGTEAFF.

This clonotype has only one observation. The V gene is TRBV3-1, the J gene TRBJ2-1; weak D call: TRBD2 (6 bases). Trimming shortened V by 2 bases and J by 5 bases, and 16 bases separated the two germline ends. Germline V gives CDR1 LGHDT, CDR2 YNNKEL (reference sequence). The CDR3 length is 16 residues. The DNA for the CDR3 is TGTGCCAGCAGCCAACGGGGGTCTTACTTGAACAATGAGCAGTTCTTC. Translation: CASSQRGSYLNNEQFF.

This clonotype was detected a few times. The gene calls are TRBV19 and TRBJ1-1; possible D gene TRBD1, 5 bases. The CDR3 consists of 14 residues. Trimming shortened V by 2 bases and J by 6 bases, and 13 bases separated the two germline ends. CDR1 is LNHDA, CDR2 SQIVND, per germline (reference sequence). The CDR3 region has the DNA TGTGCCAGTAGTATATTCCGGGACGGCTCTGAAGCTTTCTTT. Protein product: CASSIFRDGSEAFF.

Turning to this clonotype: This may be a read error, as it is one base from a much larger clone. The chain combines TRBV29-1 with TRBJ2-2, with a possible D match to TRBD1 (8 bases). Germline values: CDR1 SQVTM, CDR2 ANQGSEA. The CDR3 totals 15 residues. CDR3 protein: CSLTGALAGAGELFF. The CDR3 DNA is TGCTCCTTGACAGGGGCCCTTGCGGGGGCCGGGGAGCTGTTTTTT.

This clonotype has ten or more counts. J is TRBJ2-1 and V is TRBV7-9; D not certain. The CDR3 spans 14 residues. CDR1 SEHNR and CDR2 FQNEAQ come from the germline V gene (reference sequence). V lost 0 bases and J lost 4, with 7 bases in between. The CDR3 bases are TGTGCCAGCAGCTTAGCATCTAAATACAATGAGCAGTTCTTC. Residues: CASSLASKYNEQFF.

The sample holds many counts of this clonotype. This sequence joins TRBV9 and TRBJ2-3, with 8 nucleotides matching TRBD2. This CDR3 contains 15 residues. V dropped 3 bases and J dropped 6; count of bases not matched to a gene: 9. Germline V lookup: CDR1 SGDLS, CDR2 YYNGEE. CDR3 DNA: TGTGCCAGCAGCGCGCGGGGGGCCACTCCCGATACGCAGTATTTT. Translated: CASSARGATPDTQYF.

Notes on this clonotype: A much larger clone lies a single base off, so this may be a read error. This chain connects TRBV7-2 to TRBJ1-6; unclear D gene. The CDR3 is 16 residues long. The germline V gene has CDR1 SGHTA and CDR2 FQGNSA. This chain's CDR3 is CACSLGGRFNNSPLHF. CDR3 DNA sequence: TGTGCCTGCAGCTTGGGAGGGAGGTTCAATAATTCACCCCTCCACTTT.

The chain employs TRBV7-9 and TRBJ1-5, with D possibly matching TRBD1 (5 bases). Per germline, CDR1 SEHNR and CDR2 FQNEAQ (reference sequence). The ends were cut back, 1 base at V and 7 bases at J, with 14 bases in the middle. The CDR3 extends over 15 amino acids. The CDR3 region has the DNA TGTGCCAGCAGCTTAGACGGGGGACCGAACCAGCCCCAGCATTTT. This translates into CASSLDGGPNQPQHF.

This clonotype appeared many times. The J gene is TRBJ2-1, the V gene TRBV6-1, with 11 bases lining up with TRBD2. V was pared by 7 bases and J by 3 bases, with 5 bases of the junction left unmatched. CDR1 and CDR2 from the germline V gene are MNHNS and SASEGT. The CDR3 contains 15 residues. CDR3 amino acids: CASTASGGNYNEQFF. The CDR3 DNA reads as TGTGCCAGCACCGCTAGCGGGGGGAACTACAATGAGCAGTTCTTC.

The gene calls are TRBV15 and TRBJ2-1, with 9 bases fitting TRBD2. The CDR3 is 16 residues long. Germline trimming cut 5 bases from V and 1 base from J; bases unmatched to any gene: 6. Per germline, CDR1 LNHNV and CDR2 YYDKDF (reference sequence). The CDR3 nucleotides are TGTGCCACCAGCGGAGCGGGGGGAGGATCCTACAATGAGCAGTTCTTC. Residues: CATSGAGGGSYNEQFF.

This sequence joins TRBV12-3 or TRBV12-4 and TRBJ2-2; perhaps TRBD2 as D (6 bases). This CDR3 has 13 amino acids. Trimming took 7 bases from V and 6 from J, leaving 12 bases between them. CDR3 DNA: TGTGCCAGCAACGGGGGACCAGCCGGGGAGCTGTTTTTT. Protein product: CASNGGPAGELFF.

V is TRBV11-2 and J is TRBJ1-3, with no clear D. V dropped 5 bases and J dropped 4 bases, with 18 bases sitting between them. The CDR3 is made up of 16 amino acids. Germline CDR1 reads SGHAT; CDR2 reads FQNNGV. The CDR3 nucleotides are TGTGCCAGCAGCCCTCCGCTGGGCGCCAGAGGAAACACCATATATTTT. Translation: CASSPPLGARGNTIYF.